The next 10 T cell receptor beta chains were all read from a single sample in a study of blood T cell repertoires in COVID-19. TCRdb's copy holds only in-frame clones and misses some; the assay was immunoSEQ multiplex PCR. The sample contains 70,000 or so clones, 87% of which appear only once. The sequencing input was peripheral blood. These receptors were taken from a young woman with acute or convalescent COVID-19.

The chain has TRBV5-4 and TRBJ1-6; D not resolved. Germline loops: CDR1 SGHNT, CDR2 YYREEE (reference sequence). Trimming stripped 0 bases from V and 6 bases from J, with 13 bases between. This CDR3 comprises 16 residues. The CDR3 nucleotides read TGTGCCAGCAGCTTGGACTCGGGGTTTGGTAATTCACCCCTCCACTTT. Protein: CASSLDSGFGNSPLHF.

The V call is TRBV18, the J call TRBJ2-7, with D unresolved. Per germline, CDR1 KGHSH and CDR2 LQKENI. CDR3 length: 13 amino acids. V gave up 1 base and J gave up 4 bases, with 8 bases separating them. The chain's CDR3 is CASSPLEAYEQYF. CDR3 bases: TGTGCCAGCTCACCACTTGAGGCGTACGAGCAGTACTTC.

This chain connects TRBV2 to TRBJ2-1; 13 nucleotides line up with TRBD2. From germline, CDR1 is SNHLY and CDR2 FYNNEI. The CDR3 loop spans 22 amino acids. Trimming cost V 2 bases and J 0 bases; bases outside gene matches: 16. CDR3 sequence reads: CASSETDDPGLAGKSSYNEQFF. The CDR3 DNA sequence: TGTGCCAGCAGTGAAACCGACGATCCGGGACTAGCGGGGAAAAGCTCCTACAATGAGCAGTTCTTC.

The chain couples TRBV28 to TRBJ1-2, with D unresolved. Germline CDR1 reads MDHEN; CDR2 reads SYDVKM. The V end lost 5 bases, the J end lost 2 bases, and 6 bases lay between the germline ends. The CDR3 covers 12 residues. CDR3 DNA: TGTGCCAGCAGTCCCCGGAACTATGGCTACACCTTC. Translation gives CASSPRNYGYTF.

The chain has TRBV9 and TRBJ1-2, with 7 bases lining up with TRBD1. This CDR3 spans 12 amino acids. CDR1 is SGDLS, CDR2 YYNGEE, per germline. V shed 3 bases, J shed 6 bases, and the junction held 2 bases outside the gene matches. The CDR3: CASSATGHGYTF. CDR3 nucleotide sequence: TGTGCCAGCAGCGCGACAGGGCATGGCTACACCTTC.

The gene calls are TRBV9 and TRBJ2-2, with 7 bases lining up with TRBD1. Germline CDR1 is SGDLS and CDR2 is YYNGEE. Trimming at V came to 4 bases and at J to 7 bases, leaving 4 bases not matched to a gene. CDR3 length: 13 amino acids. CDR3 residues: CASSRQGNGELFF. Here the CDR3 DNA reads TGTGCCAGCAGCAGACAGGGTAACGGGGAGCTGTTTTTT.

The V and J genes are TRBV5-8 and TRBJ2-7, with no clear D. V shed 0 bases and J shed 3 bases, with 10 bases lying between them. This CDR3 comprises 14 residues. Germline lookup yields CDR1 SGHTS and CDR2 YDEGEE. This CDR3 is CASSLGQVHYEQYF. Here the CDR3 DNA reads TGTGCCAGCAGCTTGGGTCAGGTGCACTACGAGCAGTACTTC.

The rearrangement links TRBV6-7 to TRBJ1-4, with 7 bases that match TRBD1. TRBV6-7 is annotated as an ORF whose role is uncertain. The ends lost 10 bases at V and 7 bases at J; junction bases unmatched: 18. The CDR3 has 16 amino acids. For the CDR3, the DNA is TGTGCCAACGAGGGGGAGAGGGTGACAGGGTTTGAAAAACTGTTTTTT. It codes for CANEGERVTGFEKLFF.

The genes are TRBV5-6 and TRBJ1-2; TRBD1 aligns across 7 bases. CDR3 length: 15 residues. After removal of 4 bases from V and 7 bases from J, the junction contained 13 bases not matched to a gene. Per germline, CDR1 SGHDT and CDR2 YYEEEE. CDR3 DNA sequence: TGTGCCAGCAGCGGAAGGGGGCGCGTTCCTGGTGGCTACACCTTC. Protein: CASSGRGRVPGGYTF. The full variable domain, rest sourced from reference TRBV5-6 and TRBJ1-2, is DAGVTQSPTHLIKTRGQQVTLRCSPKSGHDTVSWYQQALGQGPQFIFQYYEEEERQRGNFPDRFSGHQFPNYSSELNVNALLLGDSALYLCASSGRGRVPGGYTFGSGTRLTVV.

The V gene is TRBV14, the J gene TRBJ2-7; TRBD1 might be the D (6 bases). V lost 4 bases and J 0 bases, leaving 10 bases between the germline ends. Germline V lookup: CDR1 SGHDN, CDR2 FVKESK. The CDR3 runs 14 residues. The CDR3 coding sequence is TGTGCCAGCAGCCGGGACACCCTCTCCTACGAGCAGTACTTC. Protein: CASSRDTLSYEQYF.